The next 23 T cell receptor beta chains were all read from a single sample in a study of blood T cell repertoires in COVID-19. Repertoires were generated with immunoSEQ multiplex PCR, while TCRdb's copy carries only in-frame clones and drops some. Here the sample spans approximately 300,000 clones, about 90% being singletons. Sequenced material: peripheral blood. All receptors derive from a man younger than 30 who had recovered from COVID-19.

As DNA, the CDR3 is TGCAGTGCTAGTTCTCACATGAACACTGAAGCTTTCTTT. Amino acid sequence: CSASSHMNTEAFF. The chain recombines TRBV20-1 with TRBJ1-1; D gene ambiguous. V was clipped by 3 bases and J by 0 bases, with 8 bases between them. Germline V gene sequence: CDR1 DFQATT, CDR2 SNEGSKA (reference sequence). This CDR3 region has 13 residues.

The V and J genes are TRBV27 and TRBJ1-6, with 7 bases that match TRBD1. V dropped 7 bases and J dropped 9; count of bases not matched to a gene: 9. CDR1 MNHEY and CDR2 SMNVEV come from the germline V gene (reference sequence). CDR3 size: 14 residues. Here the CDR3 DNA reads TGTGCCAGCAATTCACAGGGGCCTGGTTCACCCCTCCACTTT. The encoded protein is CASNSQGPGSPLHF.

The V gene is TRBV23-1, the J gene TRBJ2-3; TRBD2 might be the D (5 bases). TRBV23-1 is annotated as an ORF whose role is uncertain. The CDR3 length is 15 residues. Trimming stripped 3 bases from V and 5 bases from J, with 15 bases between. CDR3 region: CASSHLEEERDTQYF. The CDR3 DNA is TGCGCCAGCAGTCACCTAGAGGAGGAGAGAGATACGCAGTATTTT.

This chain links TRBV7-9 with TRBJ1-2, with D possibly TRBD1 on 5 matching bases. This CDR3 has 15 residues. The germline V gene encodes CDR1 SEHNR and CDR2 FQNEAQ (reference sequence). Trimming cost V 0 bases and J 0 bases, with 8 bases left between them. Here the CDR3 DNA reads TGTGCCAGCAGCTTAGCGACAGTAGCTAACTATGGCTACACCTTC. Translation gives CASSLATVANYGYTF.

The chain joins TRBV25-1 to TRBJ1-1, with D possibly TRBD1 on 5 matching bases. Germline-derived CDR1 and CDR2 are MGHDK and SYGVNS. V was shortened by 6 bases and J by 1 base, with 12 bases between the two germline ends. The CDR3 is made up of 14 amino acids. The CDR3 nucleotides are TGTGCCAGCAGGACTGCTGGGGCGAACACTGAAGCTTTCTTT. Its protein product is CASRTAGANTEAFF.

This clone has more than one count but fewer than ten. The V and J genes are TRBV5-1 and TRBJ1-3; 7 nucleotides align to TRBD1. The CDR3 extends over 17 amino acids. Germline V gene lookup returns CDR1 SGHRS and CDR2 YFSETQ. With 4 bases clipped from V and 0 bases from J, the junction kept 10 bases outside the gene matches. The CDR3 region has the DNA TGCGCCAGCAGCAGATCGACAGGGACGGGCTCTGGAAACACCATATATTTT. Its protein product is CASSRSTGTGSGNTIYF.

This clone has just one count. The chain uses TRBV7-7 and TRBJ2-1; TRBD2 matches at 9 bases. Germline assignment: CDR1 SSHAT and CDR2 FNYEAQ (reference sequence). The CDR3 has 16 amino acids. J gave up 7 bases and V 1 base, and 8 bases lay outside the gene matches. The DNA of the CDR3 is TGTGCCAGCAGCTTAGAGCCTAGCGGGATTCGGAATGAGCAGTTCTTC. It codes for CASSLEPSGIRNEQFF.

The V call is TRBV6-5, the J call TRBJ2-1; D is ambiguous. Trimming cost V 10 bases and J 6 bases, with 10 bases left between them. The CDR3 loop spans 11 amino acids. Germline CDR1 and CDR2: MNHEY and SVGAGI. CDR3 DNA: TGTGCCACCACGTTACTCAATGAGCAGTTCTTC. Amino acids: CATTLLNEQFF.

This sequence joins TRBV2 and TRBJ1-2; 7 nucleotides agree with TRBD1. Looked up from germline, CDR1 is SNHLY and CDR2 is FYNNEI. The CDR3 runs 16 residues. V was pared by 2 bases and J by 3 bases, with 9 bases of the junction left unmatched. CDR3 in DNA: TGTGCCAGCAGTGAATGGGCTCCCGGGACAGACTATGGCTACACCTTC. It specifies CASSEWAPGTDYGYTF.

The chain recombines TRBV19 with TRBJ1-2; D is possibly TRBD1 (6 bases). Trimming left V 3 bases short and J 4 bases short, with 12 bases between. CDR3 length equals 14 residues. Germline CDR1 reads LNHDA; CDR2 reads SQIVND (reference sequence). In DNA form, the CDR3 reads TGTGCCAGTAGTATCCTACAGGGTGTCTATGGCTACACCTTC. Its protein product is CASSILQGVYGYTF.

The rearrangement joins TRBV7-2 to TRBJ2-4; possibly TRBD1 for D (5 bases). The CDR3 has 16 residues. Trimming took 2 bases from V and 0 from J, leaving 11 bases between them. Germline V gene sequence: CDR1 SGHTA, CDR2 FQGNSA. CDR3 nucleotide sequence: TGTGCCAGCAGCTTACGGAACAGGCTAGCCAAAAACATTCAGTACTTC. Encoded protein: CASSLRNRLAKNIQYF.

J is TRBJ1-2 and V is TRBV5-8; D gene uncertain. With 0 bases removed from V and 4 bases from J, the gap between germline ends came to 13 bases. This CDR3 spans 15 amino acids. Germline-derived CDR1 and CDR2 are SGHTS and YDEGEE. This CDR3 is CASSLEESTRYGYTF. Written as DNA, the CDR3 is TGTGCCAGCAGCTTGGAGGAGTCAACCCGCTATGGCTACACCTTC.

The J gene is TRBJ2-3, the V gene TRBV12-3 or TRBV12-4; TRBD1 might be the D (5 bases). The CDR3 covers 12 residues. Trimming removed 5 bases at V and 6 bases at J, with 9 bases between. The CDR3 reads CASSPQGDTQYF. Written as DNA, the CDR3 is TGTGCCAGCAGTCCGCAGGGTGATACGCAGTATTTT.

The V and J genes are TRBV11-2 and TRBJ2-1; TRBD1 matches 9 bases. Germline-derived CDR1 and CDR2 are SGHAT and FQNNGV. The CDR3 sequence is 16 residues long. The junction had 6 bases not matched to a gene; V was cut back by 0 bases and J by 6 bases. The CDR3 sequence is CASSLDLGQGLNEQFF. The CDR3, as DNA: TGTGCCAGCAGCTTAGATCTGGGACAGGGTCTCAATGAGCAGTTCTTC. Full variable domain (missing parts from reference TRBV11-2 and TRBJ2-1): EAGVAQSPRYKIIEKRQSVAFWCNPISGHATLYWYQQILGQGPKLLIQFQNNGVVDDSQLPKDRFSAERLKGVDSTLKIQPAKLEDSAVYLCASSLDLGQGLNEQFFGPGTRLTVL.

With respect to this clone: Relative to the germline gene, one junction end is altered; a read error may explain this. CDR3 sequence reads: CASSLPDNYVQYF. As DNA, the CDR3 is TGTGCCAGCAGTTTACCCGATAACTACGTGCAGTACTTC. J is TRBJ2-7 and V is TRBV28; the D is unclear. The germline gives CDR1 MDHEN, CDR2 SYDVKM. This CDR3 has 13 amino acids.

This clone was detected only once. The chain has TRBV7-6 and TRBJ2-5; 10 bases line up with TRBD2. Per the germline V gene, CDR1 is SGHVS and CDR2 is FNYEAQ. CDR3 length: 17 amino acids. The J segment lost 2 bases and the V segment lost 2 bases, leaving 8 bases of the junction unmatched. The CDR3 DNA sequence: TGTGCCAGCAGCTTATCCCCGGCAGCGGGGGGGCAAGAGACCCAGTACTTC. Protein: CASSLSPAAGGQETQYF. Using reference TRBV7-6 and TRBJ2-5 for the parts outside the CDR3, the full variable domain is GAGVSQSPRYKVTKRGQDVALRCDPISGHVSLYWYRQALGQGPEFLTYFNYEAQQDKSGLPNDRFSAERPEGSISTLTIQRTEQRDSAMYRCASSLSPAAGGQETQYFGPGTRLLVL.

The chain recombines TRBV9 with TRBJ2-5; tentatively, D is TRBD2 (7 bases). V lost 4 bases and J 1 base, leaving 17 bases between the germline ends. Looked up from germline, CDR1 is SGDLS and CDR2 is YYNGEE. The CDR3 is made up of 16 amino acids. The CDR3 spells CASSPMAGAIQETQYF. The CDR3 DNA reads as TGTGCCAGCAGCCCGATGGCGGGGGCCATCCAAGAGACCCAGTACTTC.

The DNA of the CDR3 is TGTGCCACCAGCAGAGATGCCAGGGGCAATTCACCCCTCCACTTT. It yields the protein CATSRDARGNSPLHF. The gene calls are TRBV15 and TRBJ1-6, with TRBD1 as a possible D gene (6 bases). V shed 0 bases and J shed 7 bases, with 10 bases lying between them. Germline V gene sequence: CDR1 LNHNV, CDR2 YYDKDF (reference sequence). The CDR3 has 15 amino acids.

The J gene is TRBJ2-7, the V gene TRBV7-2; D is perhaps TRBD2 (6 bases). From germline, CDR1 is SGHTA and CDR2 FQGNSA. Trimming removed 3 bases from V and 3 bases from J, with 9 bases in between. The CDR3 is made up of 13 amino acids. In nucleotides, the CDR3 is TGTGCCAGCAGCTTTGGAGGGGACTACGAGCAGTACTTC. It yields the protein CASSFGGDYEQYF.

The rearrangement links TRBV5-6 to TRBJ1-5; D gene unclear. The CDR3 spans 15 residues. Germline-derived CDR1 and CDR2 are SGHDT and YYEEEE. Between the trimmed V and J ends, which lost 1 base and 5 bases, there was a span of 13 bases. As DNA, the CDR3 is TGTGCCAGCAGCTTGCTGAGGGCTCTGGATCAGCCCCAGCATTTT. Protein sequence: CASSLLRALDQPQHF.

The V call is TRBV9, the J call TRBJ2-3; 9 nucleotides match TRBD2. The CDR3 has 13 residues. In germline, CDR1 is SGDLS, CDR2 YYNGEE. Trimming at V came to 3 bases and at J to 5 bases, leaving 1 base not matched to a gene. Written as DNA, the CDR3 is TGTGCCAGCAGCGGTAGCGGGGGAGATACGCAGTATTTT. The encoded protein is CASSGSGGDTQYF.

This sequence joins TRBV7-3 and TRBJ1-4, with TRBD1 matching 10 bases. With V trimmed by 5 bases and J by 6 bases, 6 bases remained unmatched. The CDR3 has 15 amino acids. Germline CDR1 and CDR2: SGHTA and FQGTGA. CDR3 DNA: TGTGCCAGCAGCGCCTCCGGGACAGGGGATGAAAAACTGTTTTTT. Translation gives CASSASGTGDEKLFF.

The chain carries TRBV5-4 and TRBJ2-3; perhaps TRBD2 as D (6 bases). This CDR3 is built from 17 residues. V was pared by 0 bases and J by 2 bases, with 16 bases between. Germline V gene data show CDR1 as SGHNT and CDR2 as YYREEE (reference sequence). As DNA, the CDR3 is TGTGCCAGCAGCTTGGGTCGCGGGACCATTTCCACAGATACGCAGTATTTT. Its translation is CASSLGRGTISTDTQYF.